This T cell receptor (beta chain) was sequenced during a study of blood T cell repertoires in COVID-19. The wider study: Sample material is recorded as cDNA or gDNA derived from T cells, B-cell-depleted T cells, or PBMCs.

Per germline, CDR1 SGHNT and CDR2 YYREEE (reference sequence). Losses at the gene ends were 4 bases for V and 1 base for J; bases not matched to a gene: 6. This CDR3 is built from 16 residues. The protocol was immunoSEQ multiplex PCR, while the TCRdb copy is restricted to in-frame clones and leaves out a portion. The sample includes 200,000 to 250,000 clones, approximately 86% seen only once; the top ten take about a tenth. The receptor was isolated from a woman between 50 and 59 years old with COVID-19, enrolled during active disease. The chain employs TRBV5-4 and TRBJ2-1, with 9 bases lining up with TRBD2. The sample taken for sequencing was peripheral blood. CDR3 region: CASSTSGGISYNEQFF. The CDR3 coding sequence is TGTGCCAGCAGCACGAGCGGGGGGATATCCTACAATGAGCAGTTCTTC.